The clone carrying this T cell receptor beta chain came up many times. What it binds is not known. As the library was built, unique molecular identifiers were attached to individual cDNA molecules. Per the study methods: A per-sample median of roughly 96,000 TCRs was observed, with counts ranging from about 23,224 to 690,600. Each CDR3 protein gets one entry after TCRdb re-called the RACE reads with MiXCR. The V and J calls shown here were made by TCRdb, not taken from the authors' results. The data contain around 130,000 distinct CDR3 sequences, roughly 9% of them singletons. Trimming took off 0 bases at V and 2 bases at J, with 8 bases between the two ends. The CDR3 spans 14 residues. Germline V gene lookup returns CDR1 SGHRS and CDR2 YFSETQ. This record belongs to a study of human T cells and chemical hapten exposure. In the study overall: There were per-sample TCR yield variations, arising mainly from small pooled library volume differences.

Time point reported: healthy volunteer bleed at 2 weeks. Total RNA was isolated from unfractionated whole blood. Points from the study as a whole: TCRs above 1 in 1000 frequency stayed constant with DPC sensitization.

The sequenced sample was whole blood. The chain employs TRBV5-1 and TRBJ2-5; D is uncertain. The source of this sequence is a male donor in good health. Some clones in this sample may be carry-over from other donors' samples. CDR3: CASSLARGQETQYF. CDR3 DNA sequence: TGCGCCAGCAGCTTGGCTCGCGGACAAGAGACCCAGTACTTC.